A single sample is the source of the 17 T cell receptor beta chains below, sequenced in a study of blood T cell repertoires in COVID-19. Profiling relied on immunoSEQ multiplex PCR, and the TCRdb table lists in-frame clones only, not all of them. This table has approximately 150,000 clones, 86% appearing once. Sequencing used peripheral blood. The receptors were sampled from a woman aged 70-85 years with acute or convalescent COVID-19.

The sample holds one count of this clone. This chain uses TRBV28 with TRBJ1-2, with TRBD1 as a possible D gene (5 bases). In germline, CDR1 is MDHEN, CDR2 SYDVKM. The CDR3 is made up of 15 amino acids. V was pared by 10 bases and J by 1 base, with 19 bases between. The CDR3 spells CATVPPGFVNYGYTF. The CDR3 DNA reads TGTGCCACCGTCCCCCCAGGGTTTGTTAACTATGGCTACACCTTC.

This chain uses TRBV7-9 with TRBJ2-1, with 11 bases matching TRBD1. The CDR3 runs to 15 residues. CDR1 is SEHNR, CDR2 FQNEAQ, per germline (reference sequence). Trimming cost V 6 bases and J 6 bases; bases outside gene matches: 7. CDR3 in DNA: TGTGCCAGCAGGAACCGGGACAGGGGGAGCAATGAGCAGTTCTTC. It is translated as CASRNRDRGSNEQFF.

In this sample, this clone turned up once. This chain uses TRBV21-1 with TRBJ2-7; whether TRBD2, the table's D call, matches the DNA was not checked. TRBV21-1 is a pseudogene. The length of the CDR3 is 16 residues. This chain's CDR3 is CASSNEGGGLRFEQYF. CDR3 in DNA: TGTGCCAGCAGCAACGAGGGAGGAGGGCTTCGTTTCGAGCAGTACTTC.

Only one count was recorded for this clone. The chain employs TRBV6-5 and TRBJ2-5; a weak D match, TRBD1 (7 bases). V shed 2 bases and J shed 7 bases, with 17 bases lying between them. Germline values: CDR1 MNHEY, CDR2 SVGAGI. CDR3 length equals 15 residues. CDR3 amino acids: CASSYQGGSLRTQYF. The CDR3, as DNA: TGTGCCAGCAGTTACCAGGGGGGCAGTCTACGGACCCAGTACTTC.

CDR3 sequence (DNA): TGTGCCAGCAGCCCCCGGGACTTAGATCAGCCCCAGCATTTT. Amino acid sequence: CASSPRDLDQPQHF. The J gene is TRBJ1-5, the V gene TRBV7-9; D is possibly TRBD1 (5 bases). V was trimmed by 5 bases and J by 5 bases, leaving 13 bases between them. The CDR3 runs to 14 residues. Germline lookup yields CDR1 SEHNR and CDR2 FQNEAQ (reference sequence).

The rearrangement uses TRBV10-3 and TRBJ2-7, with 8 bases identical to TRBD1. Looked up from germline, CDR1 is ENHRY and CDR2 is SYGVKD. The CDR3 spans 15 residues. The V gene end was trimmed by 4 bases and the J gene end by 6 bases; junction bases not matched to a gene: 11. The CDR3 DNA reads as TGTGCCATCAGTGCTTCGGACAGGGATAAAGGCGAGCAGTACTTC. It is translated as CAISASDRDKGEQYF.

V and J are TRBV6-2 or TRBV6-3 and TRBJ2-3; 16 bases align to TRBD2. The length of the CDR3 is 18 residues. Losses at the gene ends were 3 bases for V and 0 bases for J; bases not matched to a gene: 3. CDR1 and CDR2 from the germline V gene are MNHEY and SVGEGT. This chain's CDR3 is CASSYSGLAGGSTDTQYF. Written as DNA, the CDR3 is TGTGCCAGCAGTTATTCGGGACTAGCGGGAGGGAGCACAGATACGCAGTATTTT.

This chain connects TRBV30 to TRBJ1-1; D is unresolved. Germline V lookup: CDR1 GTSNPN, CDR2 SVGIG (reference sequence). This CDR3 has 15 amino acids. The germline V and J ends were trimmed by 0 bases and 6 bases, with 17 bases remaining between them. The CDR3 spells CAWSVVGRTRAEAFF. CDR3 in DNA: TGTGCCTGGAGTGTAGTGGGCAGGACGAGGGCTGAAGCTTTCTTT.

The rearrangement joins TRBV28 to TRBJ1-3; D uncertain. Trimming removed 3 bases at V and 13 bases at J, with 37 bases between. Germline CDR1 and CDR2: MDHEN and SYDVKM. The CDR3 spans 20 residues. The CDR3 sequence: CASSFFPGVGSHTRKQEIYF. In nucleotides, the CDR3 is TGTGCCAGCAGTTTTTTCCCCGGGGTGGGCAGTCACACCAGGAAACAAGAGATATATTTT.

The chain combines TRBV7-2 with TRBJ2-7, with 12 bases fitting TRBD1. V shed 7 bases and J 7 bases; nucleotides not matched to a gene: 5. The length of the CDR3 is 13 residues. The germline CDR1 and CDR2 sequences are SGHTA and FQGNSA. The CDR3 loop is CASTGQGALEQYF. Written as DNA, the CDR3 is TGTGCCAGCACGGGACAGGGGGCGTTGGAGCAGTACTTC. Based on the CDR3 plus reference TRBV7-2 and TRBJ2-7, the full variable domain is GAGVSQSPSNKVTEKGKDVELRCDPISGHTALYWYRQSLGQGLEFLIYFQGNSAPDKSGLPSDRFSAERTGGSVSTLTIQRTQQEDSAVYLCASTGQGALEQYFGPGTRLTVT.

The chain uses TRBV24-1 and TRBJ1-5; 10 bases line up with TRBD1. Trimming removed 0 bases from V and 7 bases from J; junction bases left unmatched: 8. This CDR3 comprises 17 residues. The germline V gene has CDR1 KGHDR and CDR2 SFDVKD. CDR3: CATSDLPSDRGDQPQHF. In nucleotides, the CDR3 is TGTGCCACCAGTGATTTGCCCTCGGACAGGGGGGACCAGCCCCAGCATTTT.

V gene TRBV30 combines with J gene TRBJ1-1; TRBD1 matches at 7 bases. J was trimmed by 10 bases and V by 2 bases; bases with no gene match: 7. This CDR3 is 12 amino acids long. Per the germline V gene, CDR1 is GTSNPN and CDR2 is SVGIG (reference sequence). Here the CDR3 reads CAWSRDRDPAFF. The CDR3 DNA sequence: TGTGCCTGGAGTAGGGACAGAGATCCAGCTTTCTTT.

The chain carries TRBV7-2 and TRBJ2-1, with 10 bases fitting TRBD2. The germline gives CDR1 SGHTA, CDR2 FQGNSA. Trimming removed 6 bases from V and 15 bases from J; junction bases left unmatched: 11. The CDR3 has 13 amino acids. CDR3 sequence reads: CASSNPPGLASFF. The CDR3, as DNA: TGTGCCAGCAGTAACCCACCGGGACTAGCGTCGTTCTTC.

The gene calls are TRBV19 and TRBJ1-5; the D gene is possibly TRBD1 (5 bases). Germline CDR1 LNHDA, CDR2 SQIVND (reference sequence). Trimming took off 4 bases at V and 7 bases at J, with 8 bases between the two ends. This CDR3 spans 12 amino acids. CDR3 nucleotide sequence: TGTGCCAGTAGTAGGGGGGAACAGCCCCAGCATTTT. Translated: CASSRGEQPQHF.

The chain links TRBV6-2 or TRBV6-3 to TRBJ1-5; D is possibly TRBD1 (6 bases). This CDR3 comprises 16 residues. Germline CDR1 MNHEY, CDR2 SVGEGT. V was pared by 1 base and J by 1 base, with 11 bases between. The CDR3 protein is CASSYFGQLSNQPQHF. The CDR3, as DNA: TGTGCCAGCAGTTACTTCGGACAGCTAAGCAATCAGCCCCAGCATTTT.

The CDR3 DNA reads TGTGCCAGCTCACCGGCAGCAGGGGAGAACACTGAAGCTTTCTTT. This encodes CASSPAAGENTEAFF. V and J are TRBV18 and TRBJ1-1; maybe TRBD1 (6 bases). The V end lost 3 bases, the J end lost 1 base, and 12 bases lay between the germline ends. The germline V gene has CDR1 KGHSH and CDR2 LQKENI. The CDR3 loop spans 15 amino acids.

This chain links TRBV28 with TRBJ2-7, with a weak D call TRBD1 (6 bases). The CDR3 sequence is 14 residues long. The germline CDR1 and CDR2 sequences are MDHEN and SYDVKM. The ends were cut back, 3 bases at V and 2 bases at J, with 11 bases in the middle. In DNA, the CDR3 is TGTGCCAGCAGTTTGCAGGGGCCCACCTACGAGCAGTACTTC. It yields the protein CASSLQGPTYEQYF.